This TCR beta chain was sequenced during a study of CDR3 diversity in severe acne. In germline, CDR1 is SNHLY, CDR2 FYNNEI. Trimming took 7 bases from V and 6 from J, leaving 13 bases between them. The CDR3 covers 12 residues. TCRdb used MiXCR to reprocess the PCR reads, holding one entry per CDR3 protein. The table shows roughly 100,000 distinct CDR3 sequences, with about half occurring only once. The sequenced sample consisted of blood. The chain carries TRBV2 and TRBJ2-7; D tentatively fits TRBD1 or TRBD2 (5 bases each). This TCR came from a male donor with acne. In DNA form, the CDR3 reads TGTGCCAGCATGACTACAGGTACCGAGCAGTACTTC. Translating it yields CASMTTGTEQYF.